These 14 T cell receptor beta chains share one sample of origin, sequenced in a study of shared clonotypes between healthy human individuals (dated by TCRdb to about 2020). Library generation was performed with the immunoSEQ multiplex PCR assay. TCRdb holds this immuneACCESS table with in-frame rearrangements only. Some clones are missing; in checked studies, unresolved V genes explain under half, and the rest has no known cause. Across this sample there are more than 2,000,000 clones, with over 85% seen only once. The ten largest make up 0.3% to 0.4% of the sample. The specimen was naive CD4+ T cells from PBMCs. In the paper's terms, the cell subset or site label means: CD45RA+ positively selected. Every receptor here comes from a man aged 18-30 years in good health. Some clones in this sample may be carry-over from other donors' samples.

The gene calls are TRBV28 and TRBJ1-2, with D unclear. Per the germline V gene, CDR1 is MDHEN and CDR2 is SYDVKM. Trimming cost V 6 bases and J 8 bases, with 16 bases left between them. This CDR3 contains 13 residues. Written as DNA, the CDR3 is TGTGCCAGCAGATCTAGACAATCGGACGGCTACACCTTC. This translates into CASRSRQSDGYTF.

To note about this clone: In the same sample, other DNA sequences code for this CDR3. The chain joins TRBV7-2 to TRBJ2-5; TRBD2 matches at 12 bases. The germline V gene has CDR1 SGHTA and CDR2 FQGNSA. Unmatched junction bases numbered 1, after V lost 1 base and J lost 4 bases. CDR3 length: 15 amino acids. The CDR3 DNA reads as TGTGCCAGCAGCTTAGGACTAGCGGGAGTAGAGACCCAGTACTTC. Protein sequence: CASSLGLAGVETQYF.

The CDR3 here is CASSISGGISNYGYTF. DNA of the CDR3: TGTGCCAGTAGTATCTCTGGCGGTATCTCTAACTATGGCTACACCTTC. The chain combines TRBV19 with TRBJ1-2; D is unclear. This CDR3 is built from 16 residues. Between the trimmed V and J ends, which lost 3 bases and 0 bases, there was a span of 14 bases. Looked up from germline, CDR1 is LNHDA and CDR2 is SQIVND (reference sequence).

Remarks on this clone: This sample includes further DNA sequences coding for the same CDR3. The rearrangement uses TRBV20-1 and TRBJ2-5; D is ambiguous. The V gene lost 2 bases and the J gene lost 5 bases, with 3 bases spanning the gap. The CDR3 consists of 10 residues. Germline V gives CDR1 DFQATT, CDR2 SNEGSKA (reference sequence). The CDR3 nucleotides read TGCAGTGCTAGACAGGAGACCCAGTACTTC. It yields the protein CSARQETQYF.

As concerns this clone: This sample includes further DNA sequences coding for the same CDR3. This chain uses TRBV10-3 with TRBJ2-1; 10 bases map to TRBD2. The length of the CDR3 is 15 residues. After removal of 3 bases from V and 4 bases from J, the junction contained 3 bases not matched to a gene. Germline assignment: CDR1 ENHRY and CDR2 SYGVKD. The CDR3 bases are TGTGCCATCAGTGAAACTAGCGGGAATTACAATGAGCAGTTCTTC. It yields the protein CAISETSGNYNEQFF.

V gene TRBV6-1 combines with J gene TRBJ2-7; D tentatively reads TRBD1 or TRBD2 (6 bases each). This CDR3 is built from 14 residues. Germline CDR1 is MNHNS and CDR2 is SASEGT. Trimming cost V 10 bases and J 5 bases, with 21 bases left between them. The CDR3 spells CATRRGGNRDEQYF. The CDR3 DNA reads as TGTGCCACCCGTCGGGGAGGTAACAGGGACGAGCAGTACTTC.

The chain combines TRBV7-6 with TRBJ2-7; 9 nucleotides line up with TRBD1. Looked up from germline, CDR1 is SGHVS and CDR2 is FNYEAQ. The CDR3 length is 15 residues. The trim removed 2 bases at V and 3 bases at J, leaving 5 bases unmatched. In DNA form, the CDR3 reads TGTGCCAGCAGCTTACCTTCGACAGGGGGCTACGAGCAGTACTTC. Its protein product is CASSLPSTGGYEQYF.

The chain recombines TRBV28 with TRBJ1-2, with 8 nucleotides matching TRBD1. Germline V CDR1 and CDR2: MDHEN, SYDVKM. The length of the CDR3 is 14 residues. J was trimmed by 5 bases and V by 5 bases; bases with no gene match: 7. CDR3 sequence: CASSPQGGMYGYTF. For the CDR3, the DNA is TGTGCCAGCAGTCCACAGGGGGGCATGTATGGCTACACCTTC.

V is TRBV10-1 and J is TRBJ2-2; weak D call: TRBD1 (5 bases). CDR1 and CDR2 from the germline V gene are WNHNN and SYGVQD (reference sequence). This CDR3 is built from 12 residues. Between the trimmed V and J ends, which lost 10 bases and 9 bases, there was a span of 15 bases. CDR3 residues: CATLLGLRELFF. CDR3 bases: TGCGCCACCTTGTTGGGGCTAAGGGAGCTGTTTTTT.

This clone was detected once. Other DNA sequences from this sample encode an identical CDR3 as well. The V and J genes are TRBV2 and TRBJ2-1; D is perhaps TRBD2 (5 bases). The CDR3 totals 13 residues. Germline CDR1 reads SNHLY; CDR2 reads FYNNEI. V was pared by 5 bases and J by 2 bases, with 7 bases between. CDR3 sequence: CASSPGTYNEQFF. In nucleotides, the CDR3 is TGTGCCAGCAGTCCCGGGACCTACAATGAGCAGTTCTTC.

The CDR3 bases are TGTGCCAGTAGCGGACAGGCTAGCACAGATACGCAGTATTTT. This sequence encodes CASSGQASTDTQYF. The chain links TRBV19 to TRBJ2-3; 7 positions agree with TRBD1. The germline V gene encodes CDR1 LNHDA and CDR2 SQIVND (reference sequence). This CDR3 contains 14 residues. Trimming cost V 6 bases and J 0 bases; bases outside gene matches: 3.

The chain employs TRBV5-1 and TRBJ2-5; D is perhaps TRBD1 (6 bases). Germline values: CDR1 SGHRS, CDR2 YFSETQ. The V and J ends lost 6 bases and 2 bases respectively, with 17 bases between them. The CDR3 contains 15 residues. CDR3 in amino acids: CASTVWKGGQETQYF. As DNA, the CDR3 is TGCGCCAGCACCGTCTGGAAAGGGGGACAAGAGACCCAGTACTTC.

The chain has TRBV7-9 and TRBJ2-5, with TRBD1 matching over 10 bases. The CDR3 sequence is 14 residues long. Trimming took 5 bases from V and 3 from J; bases not matched to a gene: 3. From germline, CDR1 is SEHNR and CDR2 FQNEAQ (reference sequence). The CDR3, as DNA: TGTGCCAGCAGCGACAGGGGGCGGGAAGAGACCCAGTACTTC. As protein: CASSDRGREETQYF.

The chain couples TRBV5-1 to TRBJ2-1; D possibly corresponds to TRBD2 (5 bases). The CDR3 covers 14 residues. V shed 1 base and J shed 7 bases, with 12 bases lying between them. Germline-derived CDR1 and CDR2 are SGHRS and YFSETQ. The CDR3 DNA is TGCGCCAGCAGCTTGTCCACTAGGTCTAATGAGCAGTTCTTC. It yields the protein CASSLSTRSNEQFF.